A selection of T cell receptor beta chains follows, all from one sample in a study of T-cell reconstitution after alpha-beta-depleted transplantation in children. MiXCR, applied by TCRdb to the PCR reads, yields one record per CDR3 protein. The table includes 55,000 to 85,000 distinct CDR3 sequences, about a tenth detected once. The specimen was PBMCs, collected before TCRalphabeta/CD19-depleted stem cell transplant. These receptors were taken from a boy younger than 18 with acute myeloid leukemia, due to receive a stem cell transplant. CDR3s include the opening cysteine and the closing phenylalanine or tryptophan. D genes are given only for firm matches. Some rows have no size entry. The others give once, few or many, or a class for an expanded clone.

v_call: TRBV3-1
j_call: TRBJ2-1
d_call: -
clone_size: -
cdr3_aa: CASRQADPSSYNEQFF
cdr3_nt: TGTGCCAGCAGGCAAGCGGACCCAAGCTCCTACAATGAGCAGTTCTTC

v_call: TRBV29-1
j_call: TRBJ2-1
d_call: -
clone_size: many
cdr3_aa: CSVVRDEQFF
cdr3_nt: TGCAGCGTTGTACGCGATGAGCAGTTCTTC

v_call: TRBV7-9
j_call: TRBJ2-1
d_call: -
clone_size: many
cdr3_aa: CASSFAGSHNEQFF
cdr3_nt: TGTGCCAGCAGCTTCGCGGGGAGCCACAATGAGCAGTTCTTC

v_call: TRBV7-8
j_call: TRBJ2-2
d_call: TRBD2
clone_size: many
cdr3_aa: CASSLGALAPNTGELFF
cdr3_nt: TGTGCCAGCAGCTTAGGGGCACTAGCGCCTAACACCGGGGAGCTGTTTTTT

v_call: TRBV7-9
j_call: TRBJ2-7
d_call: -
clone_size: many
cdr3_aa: CASSLVLWEQYF
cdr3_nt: TGTGCCAGCAGCTTAGTCCTGTGGGAGCAGTACTTC

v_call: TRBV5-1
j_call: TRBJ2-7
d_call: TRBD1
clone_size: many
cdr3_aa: CASSKDRVYEQYF
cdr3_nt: TGCGCCAGCAGCAAGGACAGGGTTTACGAGCAGTACTTC

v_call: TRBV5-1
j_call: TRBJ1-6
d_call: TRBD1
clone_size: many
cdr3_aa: CASSLGQGHSSYNSPLHF
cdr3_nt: TGCGCCAGCAGCTTGGGACAGGGACACAGCTCCTATAATTCACCCCTCCACTTT

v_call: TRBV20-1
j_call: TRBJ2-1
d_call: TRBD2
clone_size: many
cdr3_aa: CSARDFASGSRHEQFF
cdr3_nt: TGCAGTGCTAGAGATTTCGCTAGCGGGAGTAGACATGAGCAGTTCTTC

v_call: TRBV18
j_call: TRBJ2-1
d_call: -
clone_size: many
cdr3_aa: CASSRVAGSDVFYNEQFF
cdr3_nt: TGTGCCAGCTCACGCGTGGCAGGGAGTGACGTTTTCTACAATGAGCAGTTCTTC

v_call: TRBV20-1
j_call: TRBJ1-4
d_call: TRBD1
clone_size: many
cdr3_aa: CSASFQGAYEKLFF
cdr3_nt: TGCAGTGCTAGTTTCCAGGGGGCTTATGAAAAACTGTTTTTT

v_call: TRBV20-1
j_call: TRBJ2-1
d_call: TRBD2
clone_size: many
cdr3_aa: CSASFVAGALGSYNEQFF
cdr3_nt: TGCAGTGCTAGTTTTGTAGCGGGAGCGTTGGGCTCCTACAATGAGCAGTTCTTC

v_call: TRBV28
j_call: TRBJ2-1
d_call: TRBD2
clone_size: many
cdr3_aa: CASSLRQGASGGPVNVPYNEQFF
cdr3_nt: TGTGCCAGCAGTTTAAGGCAGGGAGCTAGCGGGGGCCCGGTTAACGTACCCTACAATGAGCAGTTCTTC

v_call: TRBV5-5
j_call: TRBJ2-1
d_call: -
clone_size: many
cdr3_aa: CASSPPGGSRNEQFF
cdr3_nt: TGTGCCAGCAGCCCCCCCGGGGGCTCCCGCAATGAGCAGTTCTTC

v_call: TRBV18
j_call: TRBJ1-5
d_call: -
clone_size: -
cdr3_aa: CASSEGRGSNQPQHF
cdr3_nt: TGTGCCAGCTCAGAGGGAAGAGGAAGCAATCAGCCCCAGCATTTT

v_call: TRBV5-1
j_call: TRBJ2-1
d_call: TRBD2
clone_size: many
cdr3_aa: CASSRGDGSSYNEQFF
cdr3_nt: TGCGCCAGCAGCCGGGGGGACGGGAGCTCCTACAATGAGCAGTTCTTC

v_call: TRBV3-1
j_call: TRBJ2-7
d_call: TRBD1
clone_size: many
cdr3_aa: CASRSRGRSYEQYF
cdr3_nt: TGTGCCAGCAGATCGAGGGGGCGTAGCTACGAGCAGTACTTC

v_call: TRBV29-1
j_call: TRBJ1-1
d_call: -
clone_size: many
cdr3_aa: CSVDRRVRRTNTEAFF
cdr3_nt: TGCAGCGTTGATCGTAGAGTACGACGGACGAACACTGAAGCTTTCTTT

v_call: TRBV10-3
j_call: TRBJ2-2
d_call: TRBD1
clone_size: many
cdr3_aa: CAIKGTVSGGELFF
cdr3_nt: TGTGCCATCAAAGGGACAGTCTCGGGCGGGGAGCTGTTTTTT

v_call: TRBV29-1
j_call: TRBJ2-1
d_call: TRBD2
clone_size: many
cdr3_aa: CSVRTSGAPGEQFF
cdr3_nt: TGCAGCGTTCGGACTAGCGGGGCCCCGGGAGAGCAGTTCTTC

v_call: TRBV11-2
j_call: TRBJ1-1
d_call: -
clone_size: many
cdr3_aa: CASSPSPPGLIEAFF
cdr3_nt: TGTGCCAGCAGCCCTTCTCCCCCCGGACTTATTGAAGCTTTCTTT

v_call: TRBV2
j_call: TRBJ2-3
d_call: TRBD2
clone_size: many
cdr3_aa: CASSETGLATDTQYF
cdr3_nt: TGTGCCAGCAGTGAAACGGGACTAGCGACAGATACGCAGTATTTT

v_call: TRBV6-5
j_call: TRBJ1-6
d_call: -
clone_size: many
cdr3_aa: CASSYFRADSPLHF
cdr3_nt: TGTGCCAGCAGTTACTTCAGGGCGGATTCACCCCTCCACTTT

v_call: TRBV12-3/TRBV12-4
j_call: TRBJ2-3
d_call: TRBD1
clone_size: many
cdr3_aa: CASSPWDRVSDTQYF
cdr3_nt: TGTGCCAGCAGTCCTTGGGACAGGGTTTCAGATACGCAGTATTTT

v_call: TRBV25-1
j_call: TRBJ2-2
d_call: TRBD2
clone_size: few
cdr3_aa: CASSVTSGRMRTGELFF
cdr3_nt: TGTGCCAGCAGCGTGACTAGCGGGAGGATGAGGACCGGGGAGCTGTTTTTT

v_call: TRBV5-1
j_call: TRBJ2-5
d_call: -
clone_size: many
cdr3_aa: CASSLAAQLGETQYF
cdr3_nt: TGCGCCAGCAGCTTGGCAGCCCAACTCGGAGAGACCCAGTACTTC

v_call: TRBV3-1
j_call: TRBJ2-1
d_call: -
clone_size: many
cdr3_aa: CASSQDVGGPNEQFF
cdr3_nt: TGTGCCAGCAGCCAAGATGTCGGGGGGCCGAATGAGCAGTTCTTC

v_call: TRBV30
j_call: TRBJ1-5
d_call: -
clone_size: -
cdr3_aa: CAWSRADHQPQHF
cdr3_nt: TGTGCCTGGAGTAGGGCAGATCATCAGCCCCAGCATTTT

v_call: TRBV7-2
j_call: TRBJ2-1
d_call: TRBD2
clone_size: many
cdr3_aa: CASSVPASGRDEQFF
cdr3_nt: TGTGCCAGCAGCGTCCCTGCTAGCGGGAGGGATGAGCAGTTCTTC

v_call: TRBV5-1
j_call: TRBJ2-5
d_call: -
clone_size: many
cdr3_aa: CASSLSAGWVKETQYF
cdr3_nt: TGCGCCAGCAGCTTGTCGGCAGGGTGGGTTAAGGAGACCCAGTACTTC

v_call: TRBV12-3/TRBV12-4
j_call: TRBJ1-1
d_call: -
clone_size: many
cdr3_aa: CASSLNRVSEAFF
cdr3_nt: TGTGCCAGCAGTTTGAACAGGGTCTCAGAAGCTTTCTTT

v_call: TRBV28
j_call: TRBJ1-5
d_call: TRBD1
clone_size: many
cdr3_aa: CASSFGQGNQPQHF
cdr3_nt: TGTGCCAGCAGTTTCGGACAGGGGAATCAGCCCCAGCATTTT

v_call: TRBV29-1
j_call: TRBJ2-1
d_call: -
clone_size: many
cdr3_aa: CSVEDLEGQFF
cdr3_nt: TGCAGCGTTGAAGATCTGGAGGGGCAGTTCTTC

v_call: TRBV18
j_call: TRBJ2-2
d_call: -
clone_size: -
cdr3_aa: CASSPGIGSGTGELFF
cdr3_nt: TGTGCCAGCTCACCAGGAATAGGGTCGGGCACCGGGGAGCTGTTTTTT

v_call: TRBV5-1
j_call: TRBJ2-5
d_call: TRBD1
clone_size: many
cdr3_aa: CASSFPGGETQYF
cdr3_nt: TGCGCCAGCAGCTTTCCAGGGGGAGAGACCCAGTACTTC

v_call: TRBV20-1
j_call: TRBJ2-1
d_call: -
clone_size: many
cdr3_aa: CSAALTSSTYNEQFF
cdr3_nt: TGCAGTGCTGCCTTGACCTCCAGTACCTACAATGAGCAGTTCTTC

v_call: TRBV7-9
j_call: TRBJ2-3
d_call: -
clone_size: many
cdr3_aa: CASSRRSPRTDTQYF
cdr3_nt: TGTGCCAGCAGCCGCCGGAGTCCTCGCACAGATACGCAGTATTTT

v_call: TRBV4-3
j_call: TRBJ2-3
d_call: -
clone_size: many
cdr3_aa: CASSRLALDTQYF
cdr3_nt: TGCGCCAGCAGCCGCCTAGCATTGGATACGCAGTATTTT

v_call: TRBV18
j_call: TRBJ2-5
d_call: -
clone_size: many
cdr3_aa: CASSPLDSPGQETQYF
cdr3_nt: TGTGCCAGCTCACCCCTCGACAGTCCCGGACAAGAGACCCAGTACTTC

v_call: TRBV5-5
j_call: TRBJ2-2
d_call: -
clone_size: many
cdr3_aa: CASSPWGSANTGELFF
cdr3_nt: TGTGCCAGCAGTCCCTGGGGGAGCGCGAACACCGGGGAGCTGTTTTTT

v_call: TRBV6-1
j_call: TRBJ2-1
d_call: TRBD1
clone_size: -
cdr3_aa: CASSPGTGKSHEQFF
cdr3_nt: TGTGCCAGCAGTCCCGGGACAGGGAAGTCCCATGAGCAGTTCTTC

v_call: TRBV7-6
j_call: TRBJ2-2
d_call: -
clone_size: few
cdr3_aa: CASSLGHKPTGELFF
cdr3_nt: TGTGCCAGCAGCCTAGGACACAAACCCACCGGGGAGCTGTTTTTT

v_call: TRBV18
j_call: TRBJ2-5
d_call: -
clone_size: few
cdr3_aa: CASSYSTTLGETQYF
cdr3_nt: TGTGCCAGCTCATACTCGACCACCCTGGGAGAGACCCAGTACTTC

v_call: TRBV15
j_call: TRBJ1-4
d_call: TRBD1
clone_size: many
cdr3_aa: CATSSFGQGNEKLFF
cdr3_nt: TGTGCCACCAGCAGCTTCGGACAGGGAAATGAAAAACTGTTTTTT

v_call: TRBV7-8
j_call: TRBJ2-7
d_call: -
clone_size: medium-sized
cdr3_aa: CASSLASSNEQYF
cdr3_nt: TGTGCCAGCAGCTTAGCTTCTAGCAACGAGCAGTACTTC

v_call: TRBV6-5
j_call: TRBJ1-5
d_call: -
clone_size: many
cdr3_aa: CAGQRPSHNSNQPQHF
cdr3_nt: TGTGCCGGACAGAGGCCGTCACATAATAGCAATCAGCCCCAGCATTTT

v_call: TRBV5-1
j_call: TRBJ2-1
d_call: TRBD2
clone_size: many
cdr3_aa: CASSALAGDEQFF
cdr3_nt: TGCGCCAGCAGCGCACTAGCGGGGGATGAGCAGTTCTTC